This entry is about one T cell receptor (beta chain). Its antigen is still unknown. Described treatment: oral pan-JAK inhibitor, 5-10 mg twice daily. Extracted RNA was reverse transcribed into cDNA, the sequencing template. The protocol was immunoSEQ multiplex PCR, while the TCRdb copy is restricted to in-frame clones and leaves out a portion. The table includes some 240,000 clones, about three fifths detected once. This record belongs to a study of CD8+ T cells in alopecia areata. The germline gives CDR1 MDHEN, CDR2 SYDVKM. The CDR3 sequence is 18 residues long. V was clipped by 5 bases and J by 3 bases; unmatched bases: 17. General study results and limits: Expanded CD8+ clones among the top 100, and scalp clonality, were significantly decreased by tofacitinib.

The sequence derives from a human donor with alopecia areata. This chain connects TRBV28 to TRBJ2-7; 9 bases are shared with TRBD1. The material was CD4+ T cells sorted from blood, obtained at week 4, from a patient treated with tofacitinib. This chain's CDR3 is CASSTPGQGLGGVYEQYF. The CDR3 DNA reads as TGTGCCAGCAGTACACCGGGACAGGGCCTAGGGGGAGTCTACGAGCAGTACTTC.